This T cell receptor beta chain was found in a study of blood T cell repertoires in COVID-19. Authors' data handling: How many nucleated cells were present was estimated from reference gene primer amplification. Sequencing used immunoSEQ multiplex PCR; TCRdb keeps in-frame clones, though not all of them. V, J and clone size reflect that table, while D and trimming were determined from the DNA. This table holds around 67,000 clones, about 91% found once. The sequenced sample consisted of peripheral blood. The sequence was obtained from an elderly woman with active or convalescent COVID-19.

DNA of the CDR3: TGTGCCAGCAGCTTAGGGGGAGAGGGATACAATTCACCCCTCCACTTT. As protein: CASSLGGEGYNSPLHF. The chain combines TRBV7-2 with TRBJ1-6; D not certain. Germline CDR1 and CDR2: SGHTA and FQGNSA. Trimming removed 1 base from V and 7 bases from J, with 14 bases in between. The CDR3 runs to 16 residues.